This T cell receptor (beta chain) was sequenced for a study of blood T cell repertoires in COVID-19. Profiling relied on immunoSEQ multiplex PCR, and the TCRdb table lists in-frame clones only, not all of them. The table lists some 150,000 clones, roughly 90% of them singletons. V lost 5 bases and J lost 0; bases outside the gene matches: 1. In germline, CDR1 is MNHEY, CDR2 SVGEGT. This CDR3 contains 14 residues. The sequence came from a woman in her thirties with acute COVID-19. The rearrangement links TRBV6-2 or TRBV6-3 to TRBJ1-1, with 9 bases aligning to TRBD1. Input material: PBMCs or T cells enriched from blood (not recorded which). CDR3 protein: CASSDRGLNTEAFF. CDR3 coding DNA: TGTGCCAGCAGTGACAGGGGGTTGAACACTGAAGCTTTCTTT.